This T cell receptor beta chain was obtained from a study of CD8 T cells in ankylosing spondylitis. Study conclusions and caveats: Made up of fewer than 10 highly homologous variants, a TCR beta motif appeared characteristic of ankylosing spondylitis blood.

This clonotype occurred a few times. Its target is unknown. 5'-RACE, quantitative and with molecular barcodes, yielded the TCR beta libraries. TCRdb redid the calling of the 5' RACE reads with MiXCR, one entry per CDR3 protein. The profile covers 700,000 or so distinct CDR3 sequences, with 15% to 20% appearing a single time and under 20% taken by the ten largest. The receptor was derived from a male donor with ankylosing spondylitis. The sample taken for sequencing was blood, either unsorted or a sorted T cell fraction (not recorded which).

CDR3 bases: TGTGCCAGCAGGCGAGACACCGGCCTCTATGGCTACACCTTC. This sequence encodes CASRRDTGLYGYTF. The chain employs TRBV5-6 and TRBJ1-2; D is undetermined. V dropped 5 bases and J dropped 4 bases, with 15 bases sitting between them. CDR3 size: 14 residues. Germline V gives CDR1 SGHDT, CDR2 YYEEEE.